This T cell receptor (beta chain) was identified in a study of cytomegalovirus exposure and HLA in healthy donors. The study, taken as a whole, reports: As a later analysis revealed, most CMV-associated TCR beta chains appeared HLA-restricted. In a later analysis, an Asian-associated ancestry cluster reportedly showed fewer N-insertions than the roughly 730-donor mean. Being productive about 90% or about 30% of the time was typical of most TCR beta V segments in an earlier analysis. A later analysis showed that HLA-associated TCR beta chains had undergone more clonal expansion than equally common others.

Concerning this clone: Its antigen is unidentified. Other DNA sequences of this sample code for an identical CDR3.

Germline V gene sequence: CDR1 MNHEY, CDR2 SMNVEV (reference sequence). Deletions cut 6 bases from V and 1 base from J, with 9 bases between. CDR3 size: 13 residues. PCR was performed using 60 Vbeta and 13 Jbeta primers. Produced via immunoSEQ multiplex PCR; TCRdb's table is partial and in-frame only. The repertoire holds roughly 200,000 clones, with about four fifths as singletons. Sequencing was performed on PBMCs. This clonotype was obtained from a girl aged 10-17 years in good health and CMV-seropositive. J is TRBJ1-1 and V is TRBV27, with D possibly TRBD1 on 6 matching bases. CDR3: CASSLQGNTEAFF. The DNA of the CDR3 is TGTGCCAGCAGCCTACAGGGGAACACTGAAGCTTTCTTT.